The clone carrying this T cell receptor beta chain was seen ten or more times. Its antigen remains unidentified. With 4 bases removed from V and 7 bases from J, the gap between germline ends came to 18 bases. The CDR3 covers 15 residues. What was amplified from RNA transcripts were TCR beta CDR3 regions. HTBI primers were employed in a first-round RT-PCR of the TCR CDR3. One entry per CDR3 protein results from TCRdb running MiXCR on the multiplex PCR reads. The table includes about 690,000 distinct CDR3 sequences, 17% detected once. The data originate from a study of T cells in Graves' hyperthyroidism and ophthalmopathy. General study points: Before onset, by a median of about six months, the model predicted ophthalmopathy.

The clonotype originates from a man aged 45-60 years with Graves' hyperthyroidism. The sample comprised blood. V gene TRBV12-3 or TRBV12-4 combines with J gene TRBJ2-3; a weak D match, TRBD1 (6 bases). In DNA, the CDR3 is TGTGCCAGCAGTTGGGGGACACCGATTTTCAATACGCAGTATTTT. It specifies CASSWGTPIFNTQYF.